The present T cell receptor (beta chain) was sequenced within a study of CD8 T cells in ankylosing spondylitis. Study-wide findings and caveats: Clones that were linked to disease were CD8+ and were relatively rare in peripheral blood. Disease-linked clones reportedly concentrated significantly in matched ankylosing spondylitis synovial fluid. There was a TCR beta motif, made of fewer than 10 highly homologous variants, that appeared characteristic of ankylosing spondylitis blood.

Generation of TCR beta libraries employed quantitative 5'-RACE incorporating molecular barcodes. TCRdb analysed the 5' RACE reads with MiXCR anew, one entry per CDR3 protein. The sample holds roughly 250,000 distinct CDR3 sequences; 8.6% are singletons and the top ten take around 6.8%. Many counts were recorded for this clonotype. What it binds is not known. CDR3 length: 15 amino acids. With 0 bases removed from V and 2 bases from J, the gap between germline ends came to 8 bases. Germline V gene sequence: CDR1 SGHRS, CDR2 YFSETQ. The sequencing sample was made of blood, either unsorted or a sorted T cell fraction (not recorded which). The source is a male donor with ankylosing spondylitis or in good health (not recorded which). The chain links TRBV5-1 to TRBJ2-2; D ambiguous. Written as DNA, the CDR3 is TGCGCCAGCAGCTTGGCCCTGGCAAACACCGGGGAGCTGTTTTTT. Its protein is CASSLALANTGELFF.